This entry lists 22 T cell receptor beta chains sequenced from one sample in a study of blood T cell repertoires in COVID-19. TCRdb's copy holds only in-frame clones and misses some; the assay was immunoSEQ multiplex PCR. The table shows fewer than 200,000 clones, with 60% to 85% occurring only once. Sequenced material: peripheral blood. The receptors were gathered from a man in his 60s with acute or convalescent COVID-19.

This clone is a singleton in its sample. The genes are TRBV19 and TRBJ1-2, with TRBD1 matching over 9 bases. The germline CDR1 and CDR2 sequences are LNHDA and SQIVND (reference sequence). V was pared by 7 bases and J by 7 bases, with 16 bases of the junction left unmatched. There are 16 residues in the CDR3. As DNA, the CDR3 is TGTGCCAGTATTAAGGACAGGGGAAATTTGGTGACTGGCTACACCTTC. The encoded protein is CASIKDRGNLVTGYTF. The variable domain in full, completed from reference TRBV19 and TRBJ1-2, reads DGGITQSPKYLFRKEGQNVTLSCEQNLNHDAMYWYRQDPGQGLRLIYYSQIVNDFQKGDIAEGYSVSREKKESFPLTVTSAQKNPTAFYLCASIKDRGNLVTGYTFGSGTRLTVV.

The chain couples TRBV6-2 or TRBV6-3 to TRBJ1-2, with TRBD1 matching 9 bases. The CDR3 runs 17 residues. Germline CDR1 and CDR2: MNHEY and SVGEGT. V dropped 4 bases and J dropped 4; count of bases not matched to a gene: 13. The DNA for the CDR3 is TGTGCCAGCAGTTCCTACCCCCGGACAGGGGCAACCTATGGCTACACCTTC. Translation: CASSSYPRTGATYGYTF.

V and J are TRBV7-3 and TRBJ2-1, with 7 bases identical to TRBD2. The CDR3 covers 16 residues. Germline CDR1 SGHTA, CDR2 FQGTGA. The V segment lost 2 bases and the J segment 3 bases; nucleotides outside the gene matches: 7. CDR3 protein: CASSLETSRGYNEQFF. CDR3 in DNA: TGTGCCAGCAGCTTAGAGACTAGCCGGGGCTACAATGAGCAGTTCTTC.

The J gene is TRBJ1-5, the V gene TRBV19; D gene ambiguous. This CDR3 comprises 14 residues. V gave up 11 bases and J gave up 3 bases, with 17 bases separating them. Germline assignment: CDR1 LNHDA and CDR2 SQIVND (reference sequence). For the CDR3, the DNA is TGTGCCTCGGAGGCAACAAGCTCCAATCAGCCCCAGCATTTT. Translated: CASEATSSNQPQHF.

CDR3 in amino acids: CASSQDSQGGQPQHF. CDR3 nucleotide sequence: TGTGCCAGCAGCCAAGATAGTCAGGGTGGGCAGCCCCAGCATTTT. The chain employs TRBV3-1 (or the pseudogene TRBV3-2) and TRBJ1-5, with D possibly TRBD1 on 5 matching bases. The CDR3 contains 15 residues. The germline CDR1 and CDR2 sequences are LGHDT and YNNKEL (reference sequence). Between the trimmed V and J ends, which lost 0 bases and 7 bases, there was a span of 13 bases.

The rearrangement joins TRBV4-3 to TRBJ1-1; D is unclear. This CDR3 is built from 16 residues. Germline assignment: CDR1 LGHNA and CDR2 YSLEER. V lost 2 bases and J 1 base, leaving 14 bases between the germline ends. The CDR3 protein is CASSQSEPIPNTEAFF. CDR3 DNA: TGCGCCAGCAGCCAATCAGAACCGATTCCGAACACTGAAGCTTTCTTT.

This clone was seen once. The rearrangement links TRBV3-1 (or the pseudogene TRBV3-2) to TRBJ2-2; D not certain. The CDR3 is 13 amino acids. V lost 5 bases and J 6 bases, leaving 10 bases between the germline ends. The germline CDR1 and CDR2 sequences are LGHDT and YNNKEL (reference sequence). This CDR3 is CASSSIVAGELFF. For the CDR3, the DNA is TGTGCCAGCAGCTCGATAGTAGCCGGGGAGCTGTTTTTT.

The chain uses TRBV3-1 (or the pseudogene TRBV3-2) and TRBJ2-5; TRBD2 aligns across 12 bases. Trimming removed 1 base from V and 7 bases from J; junction bases left unmatched: 7. Germline CDR1 reads LGHDT; CDR2 reads YNNKEL (reference sequence). CDR3 size: 16 residues. The CDR3: CASSQGMSSGGGTQYF. CDR3 DNA sequence: TGTGCCAGCAGCCAAGGAATGTCTAGCGGGGGGGGGACCCAGTACTTC.

This sequence joins TRBV9 and TRBJ1-1; D not certain. V gave up 3 bases and J gave up 1 base, with 13 bases separating them. The CDR3 runs to 15 residues. Germline V CDR1 and CDR2: SGDLS, YYNGEE. CDR3 in DNA: TGTGCCAGCAGCGCTCCTACTTCAGGGAACACTGAAGCTTTCTTT. Amino acids: CASSAPTSGNTEAFF.

This chain connects TRBV3-1 (or the pseudogene TRBV3-2) to TRBJ1-1; a weak D match, TRBD1 (6 bases). The V gene lost 8 bases and the J gene lost 4 bases, with 11 bases spanning the gap. The CDR3 has 12 amino acids. Germline V lookup: CDR1 LGHDT, CDR2 YNNKEL (reference sequence). The CDR3 DNA follows: TGTGCCAGCTCACAGGGTCCCACTGAAGCTTTCTTT. Translating gives CASSQGPTEAFF.

The sample holds one count of this clone. The rearrangement links TRBV10-2 to TRBJ1-2; 7 nucleotides match TRBD1. The ends lost 5 bases at V and 3 bases at J; junction bases unmatched: 9. The CDR3 has 15 amino acids. CDR1 WSHSY and CDR2 SAAADI come from the germline V gene. CDR3: CASSSHLTGDYGYTF. In DNA, the CDR3 is TGCGCCAGCAGTTCCCACCTAACAGGGGACTATGGCTACACCTTC.

This rearrangement joins TRBV6-5 to TRBJ2-1; 7 bases fit TRBD2. The CDR3 has 14 amino acids. Germline trimming cut 4 bases from V and 6 bases from J; bases unmatched to any gene: 6. Germline CDR1 is MNHEY and CDR2 is SVGAGI. In DNA, the CDR3 is TGTGCCAGCAGTTGGGGGGGGGTTGGCAATGAGCAGTTCTTC. This translates into CASSWGGVGNEQFF.

This chain uses TRBV12-5 with TRBJ2-3; 12 nucleotides align to TRBD2. After removal of 0 bases from V and 8 bases from J, the junction contained 6 bases not matched to a gene. The CDR3 extends over 16 amino acids. Germline lookup yields CDR1 LGHNT and CDR2 FRNRAP. CDR3 in DNA: TGTGCTAGTGGTTTGGTACTAGCGGGGGGATTTGGTACGCAGTATTTT. Residues: CASGLVLAGGFGTQYF.

This rearrangement joins TRBV6-2 or TRBV6-3 to TRBJ1-1; 9 nucleotides line up with TRBD1. CDR1 is MNHEY, CDR2 SVGEGT, per germline. Losses at the gene ends were 0 bases for V and 5 bases for J; bases not matched to a gene: 10. The length of the CDR3 is 17 residues. The CDR3 region is CASSYSRTGAGGTEAFF. CDR3 nucleotides: TGTGCCAGCAGTTACTCCCGGACAGGGGCTGGCGGGACTGAAGCTTTCTTT.

The chain couples TRBV27 to TRBJ2-5, with 12 bases that match TRBD2. The germline V gene encodes CDR1 MNHEY and CDR2 SMNVEV (reference sequence). The CDR3 covers 15 residues. After removal of 5 bases from V and 4 bases from J, the junction contained 5 bases not matched to a gene. Here the CDR3 DNA reads TGTGCCAGCAGTCCACTAGCGGGGGGAAGAGAGACCCAGTACTTC. Translation: CASSPLAGGRETQYF.

The genes are TRBV2 and TRBJ1-1; no reliable D call. The V gene lost 11 bases and the J gene lost 2 bases, with 21 bases spanning the gap. The CDR3 loop spans 15 amino acids. The V gene's germline CDR1 is SNHLY and CDR2 FYNNEI. CDR3 DNA: TGTGCCTCCATTCGGGATTTAACCGTTAACACTGAAGCTTTCTTT. This encodes CASIRDLTVNTEAFF.

This clone occurred a few times. The chain is built from TRBV30 and TRBJ1-5; D possibly corresponds to TRBD1 (5 bases). CDR1 and CDR2 (germline): GTSNPN, SVGIG (reference sequence). The CDR3 extends over 15 amino acids. V dropped 2 bases and J dropped 2 bases, with 13 bases sitting between them. The CDR3 loop reads CAWSPQGLGNQPQHF. DNA for the CDR3: TGTGCCTGGAGTCCTCAGGGCTTGGGCAATCAGCCCCAGCATTTT.

The chain employs TRBV28 and TRBJ2-1; 8 positions agree with TRBD2. J gave up 8 bases and V 7 bases, and 10 bases lay outside the gene matches. The CDR3 is 14 residues long. Germline-derived CDR1 and CDR2 are MDHEN and SYDVKM. CDR3 in amino acids: CASKLGGAKDEQFF. In nucleotides, the CDR3 is TGTGCCAGCAAACTCGGGGGGGCGAAGGATGAGCAGTTCTTC. The entire variable domain, with the rest obtained from reference TRBV28 and TRBJ2-1, is as follows: DVKVTQSSRYLVKRTGEKVFLECVQDMDHENMFWYRQDPGLGLRLIYFSYDVKMKEKGDIPEGYSVSREKKERFSLILESASTNQTSMYLCASKLGGAKDEQFFGPGTRLTVL.

This clone showed up just a few times. The gene calls are TRBV29-1 and TRBJ1-1; D is unclear. CDR1 is SQVTM, CDR2 ANQGSEA, per germline. The V gene lost 3 bases and the J gene lost 10 bases, with 9 bases spanning the gap. CDR3 size: 10 residues. This CDR3 is CSVDGVGAFF. CDR3 DNA sequence: TGCAGCGTTGACGGGGTTGGAGCTTTCTTT.

V is TRBV9 and J is TRBJ1-2; 8 bases fit TRBD1. V gave up 0 bases and J gave up 1 base; unmatched junction bases: 11. The germline V gene encodes CDR1 SGDLS and CDR2 YYNGEE. This CDR3 contains 18 residues. CDR3 coding DNA: TGTGCCAGCAGCGTAGCAAACCCAGGGGGCTCCCATAACTATGGCTACACCTTC. It codes for CASSVANPGGSHNYGYTF.

The chain couples TRBV5-1 to TRBJ2-1; D may be TRBD1 (6 bases). Germline loops: CDR1 SGHRS, CDR2 YFSETQ. The CDR3 has 12 residues. V lost 4 bases and J 8 bases, leaving 10 bases between the germline ends. CDR3 coding DNA: TGCGCCAGCAGCGGCAGGGGTCATGAGCAGTTCTTC. Translated: CASSGRGHEQFF.

The chain combines TRBV5-1 with TRBJ1-5; D remains unclear. In germline, CDR1 is SGHRS, CDR2 YFSETQ. CDR3 size: 15 residues. V shed 0 bases and J shed 0 bases, with 7 bases lying between them. The DNA for the CDR3 is TGCGCCAGCAGCTTGGACAGTTATAGCAATCAGCCCCAGCATTTT. This gives the protein CASSLDSYSNQPQHF.